The present T cell receptor (beta chain) was sequenced within a study of T cells in pancreatic ductal adenocarcinoma. General observations from the study: The resected pancreatic cancer cohort was biased toward the minority with early-stage disease. Enrichment of CD45RO+ effector over naive T cells in tumors may bias clonality. Unique clonotypes were roughly 8-fold more numerous in blood than in tumor. Tumor and blood clonality did not differ significantly, about 0.1 versus 0.07.

The selected patients with pancreatic ductal adenocarcinoma had surgery but no neoadjuvant therapy. As to this clone: The target antigen is unknown.

From germline, CDR1 is SNHLY and CDR2 FYNNEI. The CDR3 contains 16 residues. Trimming cost V 7 bases and J 6 bases, with 19 bases left between them. Repertoires were generated with immunoSEQ multiplex PCR, while TCRdb's copy carries only in-frame clones and drops some. The sample records over 10,000 clones, roughly 89% being singletons. This sequence was found in a human donor with pancreatic ductal adenocarcinoma. J is TRBJ1-6 and V is TRBV2, with D possibly TRBD1 on 5 matching bases. The sample comprised PBMCs. CDR3 protein: CASKHGGTGRNSPLHF. The CDR3 nucleotides are TGTGCCAGCAAACACGGGGGTACCGGACGTAATTCACCCCTCCACTTT.